This T cell receptor (beta chain) was observed in a study of cytomegalovirus exposure and HLA in healthy donors. Study summary: In an early release, HLA-typed donors contributed some 88 million unique TCR sequences. Overall study findings and caveats: In a later analysis, 17,000 or so TCR beta sequences were associated with HLA alleles at 0.05 false discovery rate.

The PCR used 60 Vbeta and 13 Jbeta primers. The protocol was immunoSEQ multiplex PCR, while the TCRdb copy is restricted to in-frame clones and leaves out a portion. The sample lists 150,000 to 200,000 clones; 82% were seen once. This CDR3 spans 15 amino acids. Germline V CDR1 and CDR2: MGHRA, YSYEKL. V lost 0 bases and J 9 bases, leaving 15 bases between the germline ends. The donors, nominally healthy at sampling, likely had unrecorded immune exposures. Details on this clone: Its specificity is unknown.

The rearrangement joins TRBV4-1 to TRBJ2-1, with D unclear. This TCR derives from a man in his forties in good health and CMV-seronegative. The sequenced material came from PBMCs. The chain's CDR3 is CASSQEVRRMSEQFF. The DNA of the CDR3 is TGCGCCAGCAGCCAAGAGGTGCGGCGGATGAGTGAGCAGTTCTTC.